This entry concerns a single T cell receptor (beta chain). Its antigen is unknown. The data derive from a study of T cells in localized non-small cell lung cancer. General observations from the study: The appearance of a median roughly 53 of the top 100 tumor clones was seen in adjacent lung. Because only a single region of the tumor was sequenced, heterogeneity remains possible.

The method was immunoSEQ multiplex PCR; TCRdb's version includes in-frame clones alone and lacks a portion of them. The data show around 41,000 clones, roughly 90% seen once. The V gene lost 0 bases and the J gene lost 7 bases, with 16 bases spanning the gap. This CDR3 comprises 16 residues. CDR1 is SGHDN, CDR2 FVKESK, per germline. This specimen was PBMCs, taken before any cancer treatment. The receptor comes from a woman between 35 and 75 years old with stage II lung adenocarcinoma. The J gene is TRBJ2-1, the V gene TRBV14, with D possibly being TRBD2 (5 bases). CDR3 sequence: CASSQDRVVGINEQFF. CDR3 in DNA: TGTGCCAGCAGCCAAGATAGGGTAGTCGGGATTAATGAGCAGTTCTTC.